This is a list of T cell receptor beta chains from one sample in a study of T cells in Graves' hyperthyroidism and ophthalmopathy. TCRdb fed the multiplex PCR reads into MiXCR, producing one record per CDR3 protein. The sample holds approximately 870,000 distinct CDR3 sequences, over 35% seen once. Sequenced input: blood. The receptors come from a man aged 18 to 29 with Graves' hyperthyroidism. The CDR3 runs from the conserved cysteine through the conserved F or W. The D gene is left open where the match is weak. A row's size may be missing; if present it is once, few, many or a size class.

CSVRYSGNTIYF,TGCAGCGTTAGATACTCTGGAAACACCATATATTTT,few,TRBJ1-3,-,TRBV29-1
CASSQGAYEQYF,TGTGCCAGCAGCCAGGGGGCCTACGAGCAGTACTTC,many,TRBJ2-7,TRBD1,TRBV7-9
CASSGRQGLETQHF,TGTGCCAGCAGTGGAAGACAGGGCCTGGAGACCCAGCATTTT,-,TRBJ1-5,TRBD1,TRBV2
CASSLASGNTIYF,TGTGCCAGCAGCTTAGCGAGCGGAAACACCATATATTTT,many,TRBJ1-3,-,TRBV7-9
CASGLQGQGIKQYF,TGTGCCAGCGGCTTACAGGGACAGGGGATCAAGCAGTACTTC,-,TRBJ2-7,TRBD1,TRBV7-2
CASSLARAGGEKLFF,TGTGCCAGCAGCTTAGCGCGCGCAGGGGGTGAAAAACTGTTTTTT,few,TRBJ1-4,TRBD1,TRBV7-9
CASSETDIPGGYQPQHF,TGTGCCAGCAGCGAAACGGACATACCAGGAGGGTATCAGCCCCAGCATTTT,-,TRBJ1-5,-,TRBV9
CASSWSGQPNTGELFF,TGTGCCAGCAGCTGGTCGGGACAGCCAAACACCGGGGAGCTGTTTTTT,-,TRBJ2-2,TRBD1,TRBV5-6
CASSSWGRRDSYEQYF,TGTGCCAGCAGCTCATGGGGCAGGCGAGACTCCTACGAGCAGTACTTC,-,TRBJ2-7,-,TRBV7-2
CSVEGHNYGYTF,TGCAGTGTGGAAGGACATAACTATGGCTACACCTTC,many,TRBJ1-2,-,TRBV20-1
CSVNPGVQNTEAFF,TGCAGCGTTAATCCCGGCGTCCAGAACACTGAAGCTTTCTTT,-,TRBJ1-1,-,TRBV29-1
CAIVSPRLAGVPYEQYF,TGTGCCATCGTTTCCCCACGACTAGCGGGGGTCCCCTACGAGCAGTACTTC,-,TRBJ2-7,TRBD2,TRBV10-3
CSVEEGAQVQGYTF,TGCAGCGTTGAAGAAGGGGCACAGGTGCAAGGCTACACCTTC,-,TRBJ1-2,-,TRBV29-1
CASSSSRDRGEKLFF,TGTGCCAGCAGCTCGTCCCGGGACAGGGGGGAAAAACTGTTTTTT,many,TRBJ1-4,TRBD1,TRBV7-6
CSAVRGSTEAFF,TGCAGCGCCGTCAGGGGGAGCACTGAAGCTTTCTTT,many,TRBJ1-1,TRBD1,TRBV20-1
CASSLGGGGEKQYF,TGTGCCAGCAGTTTGGGCGGGGGGGGAGAGAAGCAGTACTTC,-,TRBJ2-7,TRBD2,TRBV12-3/TRBV12-4
CSSGPNYGYTF,TGCAGCTCCGGGCCGAACTATGGCTACACCTTC,-,TRBJ1-2,-,TRBV29-1
CAISETGRGEKLFF,TGTGCCATCAGCGAGACAGGGAGGGGTGAAAAACTGTTTTTT,many,TRBJ1-4,TRBD1,TRBV10-3
CATSEASGRETQYF,TGTGCCACCAGTGAGGCTAGCGGGAGAGAGACCCAGTACTTC,-,TRBJ2-5,TRBD2,TRBV24-1
CASSAGTDPYEKLFF,TGTGCCAGCAGCGCCGGGACAGATCCGTATGAAAAACTGTTTTTT,few,TRBJ1-4,TRBD1,TRBV9
CASEDGGARGYTF,TGTGCCAGCGAGGACGGGGGGGCGCGCGGCTACACCTTC,many,TRBJ1-2,-,TRBV2
CAITRTGGVYGYTF,TGTGCCATCACTAGGACAGGGGGCGTCTATGGCTACACCTTC,many,TRBJ1-2,TRBD1,TRBV10-3
CVSSYGRGYTEAFF,TGCGTCAGCAGCTACGGGCGGGGGTACACTGAAGCTTTCTTT,few,TRBJ1-1,-,TRBV4-1
CSVWTVNTEAFF,TGCAGTGTCTGGACAGTTAACACTGAAGCTTTCTTT,-,TRBJ1-1,-,TRBV20-1
CATSRATDQPQHF,TGTGCCACCAGCAGAGCAACGGATCAGCCCCAGCATTTT,many,TRBJ1-5,-,TRBV15
CASSIESGAGGNTIYF,TGTGCCAGTAGTATAGAATCGGGGGCCGGAGGAAACACCATATATTTT,few,TRBJ1-3,-,TRBV19
CAITGTGNTEAFF,TGTGCCATCACAGGGACAGGGAACACTGAAGCTTTCTTT,many,TRBJ1-1,TRBD1,TRBV10-3
CASSQRGGGSSYEQYF,TGTGCCAGCAGTCAGAGGGGTGGCGGGAGCTCGTACGAGCAGTACTTC,-,TRBJ2-7,TRBD2,TRBV7-6
CSARQGRYTF,TGCAGTGCTAGACAGGGGCGCTACACCTTC,-,TRBJ1-2,-,TRBV20-1
CSATRTGNYGYTF,TGCAGTGCTACCAGGACAGGGAACTATGGCTACACCTTC,-,TRBJ1-2,TRBD1,TRBV20-1
CASSPPPGGRQETQYF,TGTGCCAGCAGCCCCCCCCCAGGGGGTCGGCAAGAGACCCAGTACTTC,few,TRBJ2-5,TRBD1,TRBV7-9
CASSPFFRGPGANEKLFF,TGTGCCAGCAGCCCGTTCTTCCGGGGTCCGGGGGCTAATGAAAAACTGTTTTTT,-,TRBJ1-4,-,TRBV2
CASSSQRQGARTGELFF,TGTGCCAGCAGCTCCCAACGACAGGGGGCTAGGACCGGGGAGCTGTTTTTT,-,TRBJ2-2,TRBD1,TRBV7-3
CASRQTNQPQHF,TGTGCCAGCCGCCAAACTAATCAGCCCCAGCATTTT,few,TRBJ1-5,-,TRBV7-9
CSARDYGDGELFF,TGCAGTGCTAGAGATTACGGGGATGGGGAGCTGTTTTTT,few,TRBJ2-2,-,TRBV20-1
CSAREGETGELFF,TGCAGTGCTCGAGAGGGGGAAACCGGGGAGCTGTTTTTT,-,TRBJ2-2,-,TRBV20-1
CATSREVRKSGANVLTF,TGTGCCACCAGCAGAGAGGTACGAAAGTCTGGGGCCAACGTCCTGACTTTC,many,TRBJ2-6,-,TRBV15
CARLDSNTEAFF,TGTGCCAGACTGGACAGTAACACTGAAGCTTTCTTT,few,TRBJ1-1,-,TRBV2
CASSPPGLGNTTYF,TGCGCCAGCAGCCCCCCGGGTCTTGGAAACACCACATATTTT,-,TRBJ1-3,-,TRBV5-4
CASSLILAGGGETQYF,TGTGCCAGCAGCTTAATACTAGCGGGAGGCGGAGAGACCCAGTACTTC,many,TRBJ2-5,TRBD2,TRBV11-2
CVTRSGTGTYEQYF,TGTGTCACAAGGTCCGGGACAGGGACCTACGAGCAGTACTTC,-,TRBJ2-7,TRBD1,TRBV2
CSAQPDPNQPQHF,TGCAGTGCTCAGCCGGACCCCAATCAGCCCCAGCATTTT,many,TRBJ1-5,-,TRBV20-1
CASRRQFTGELFF,TGTGCCAGCCGAAGACAGTTCACCGGGGAGCTGTTTTTT,-,TRBJ2-2,-,TRBV12-3/TRBV12-4
CASSLDGEKVNEKLFF,TGTGCCAGCAGCTTAGACGGGGAGAAGGTTAATGAAAAACTGTTTTTT,-,TRBJ1-4,-,TRBV7-3
CASSLGVRDTGELFF,TGTGCCAGCAGCTTGGGAGTCCGGGACACCGGGGAGCTGTTTTTT,-,TRBJ2-2,-,TRBV5-6
CASSGSGGYYGYTF,TGTGCCAGCAGTGGTTCAGGGGGGTACTATGGCTACACCTTC,many,TRBJ1-2,TRBD1,TRBV6-5
CASSRTVSNTGELFF,TGTGCCAGCAGCCGGACAGTCTCGAACACCGGGGAGCTGTTTTTT,many,TRBJ2-2,-,TRBV7-3
CSVVGGPWHEQYF,TGCAGCGTTGTAGGTGGTCCGTGGCACGAGCAGTACTTC,many,TRBJ2-7,-,TRBV29-1
CSAKTGEEQYF,TGCAGCGCTAAGACAGGGGAAGAGCAGTACTTC,many,TRBJ2-7,TRBD1,TRBV29-1
CASSQVPGGGYEQYF,TGCGCCAGCAGCCAAGTCCCGGGAGGCGGCTACGAGCAGTACTTC,once,TRBJ2-7,TRBD2,TRBV2